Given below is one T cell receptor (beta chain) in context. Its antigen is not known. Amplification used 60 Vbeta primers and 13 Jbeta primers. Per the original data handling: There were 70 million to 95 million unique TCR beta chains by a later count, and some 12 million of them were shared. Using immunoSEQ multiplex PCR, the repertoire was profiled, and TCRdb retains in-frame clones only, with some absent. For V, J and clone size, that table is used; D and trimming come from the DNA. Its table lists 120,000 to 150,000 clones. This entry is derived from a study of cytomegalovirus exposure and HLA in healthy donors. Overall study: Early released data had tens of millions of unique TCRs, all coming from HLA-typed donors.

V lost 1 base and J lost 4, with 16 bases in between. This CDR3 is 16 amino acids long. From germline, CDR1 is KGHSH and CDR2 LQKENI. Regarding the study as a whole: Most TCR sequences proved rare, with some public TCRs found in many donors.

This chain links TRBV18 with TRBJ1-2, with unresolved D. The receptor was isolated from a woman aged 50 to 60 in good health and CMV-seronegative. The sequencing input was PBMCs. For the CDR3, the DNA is TGTGCCAGCTCACCACAGATGATGCGGGGAGCCTATGGCTACACCTTC. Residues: CASSPQMMRGAYGYTF.